This T cell receptor beta chain was captured by sequencing in a study of blood T cell repertoires in COVID-19. People in the exposed group encountered a COVID-19 case within 2 weeks before entering the study. How the authors handled the data: Amplification from reference gene primers served as the basis for estimated nucleated cell counts. Assay used: immunoSEQ multiplex PCR; TCRdb lists only in-frame clones, some missing. V and J calls and clone size are as listed in that table; D and trimming were resolved from the DNA. The sample gives approximately 380,000 clones, about 89% of which show up once; around 0.94% is in the top ten. The CDR3 has 15 amino acids. The J segment lost 2 bases and the V segment lost 4 bases, leaving 8 bases of the junction unmatched. Germline CDR1 and CDR2: MGHDK and SYGVNS.

The sample consisted of PBMCs or T cells enriched from blood (not recorded which). The receptor's source is a woman aged 40 to 55 who had been exposed to COVID-19. The chain joins TRBV25-1 to TRBJ2-7; TRBD2 agrees at 7 bases. The CDR3 here is CASSALSGGTYEQYF. The DNA of the CDR3 is TGTGCCAGCAGTGCCTTATCGGGGGGAACCTACGAGCAGTACTTC.